These 26 T cell receptor beta chains came from one sample sequenced in a study of blood T cell repertoires in COVID-19. Sequencing used immunoSEQ multiplex PCR; TCRdb keeps in-frame clones, though not all of them. The sample includes 140,000 to 150,000 clones, 80% to 90% of them seen just once. Specimen: peripheral blood. The receptor set was obtained from a human donor with acute or convalescent COVID-19. The donor label of this sample is uncertain.

The chain joins TRBV6-5 to TRBJ2-2; 10 positions match TRBD1. V lost 6 bases to trimming and J lost 4 bases; unmatched junction nucleotides: 2. This CDR3 has 14 residues. Germline assignment: CDR1 MNHEY and CDR2 SVGAGI. The CDR3 loop reads CASRDRGVTGELFF. CDR3 DNA: TGTGCCAGCAGGGACAGGGGGGTCACCGGGGAGCTGTTTTTT.

This clone was seen only once. The V call is TRBV24-1, the J call TRBJ2-1, with a weak D call TRBD2 (6 bases). The CDR3 sequence is 17 residues long. In germline, CDR1 is KGHDR, CDR2 SFDVKD. The germline V and J ends were trimmed by 6 bases and 4 bases, with 21 bases remaining between them. The CDR3 coding sequence is TGTGCCACCAGTCCCAGCGGGCGGGGTACCGGGTACAATGAGCAGTTCTTC. Translated: CATSPSGRGTGYNEQFF.

The V call is TRBV18, the J call TRBJ2-7, with TRBD1 identical over 9 bases. Germline values: CDR1 KGHSH, CDR2 LQKENI. There are 18 residues in the CDR3. V lost 3 bases and J lost 3; bases outside the gene matches: 15. The CDR3 DNA sequence: TGTGCCAGCTCACCGCTTCGCGGGGGCAGACAGGGGGGCTACGAGCAGTACTTC. This translates into CASSPLRGGRQGGYEQYF.

In DNA form, the CDR3 reads TGTGCCAGCGGCGGGACAGGGGGCTACGAGCAGTACGTC. Protein sequence: CASGGTGGYEQYV. The rearrangement uses TRBV2 and TRBJ2-7, with TRBD1 matching 11 bases. Germline assignment: CDR1 SNHLY and CDR2 FYNNEI. V gave up 8 bases and J gave up 3 bases; unmatched junction bases: 3. This CDR3 spans 13 amino acids.

The chain couples TRBV14 to TRBJ1-1; D might be TRBD1 (6 bases). The CDR3 is 18 residues long. Trimming removed 0 bases from V and 6 bases from J, with 23 bases in between. Germline V gene sequence: CDR1 SGHDN, CDR2 FVKESK. CDR3 protein: CASSQEIRGAQIGAEAFF. The CDR3 DNA sequence: TGTGCCAGCAGCCAAGAAATCCGGGGGGCCCAAATTGGCGCTGAAGCTTTCTTT.

The J gene is TRBJ1-1, the V gene TRBV12-5; D gene uncertain. This CDR3 spans 12 amino acids. The V gene lost 5 bases and the J gene lost 5 bases, with 9 bases spanning the gap. CDR1 is LGHNT, CDR2 FRNRAP, per germline. CDR3 loop: CASGLGRTEAFF. The DNA for the CDR3 is TGTGCTAGTGGTCTTGGGAGGACTGAAGCTTTCTTT.

The chain employs TRBV7-9 and TRBJ2-5; 10 bases are a match to TRBD1. Losses at the gene ends were 5 bases for V and 5 bases for J; bases not matched to a gene: 2. The CDR3 totals 13 residues. The germline CDR1 and CDR2 sequences are SEHNR and FQNEAQ (reference sequence). The CDR3 DNA follows: TGTGCCAGCAGCATGGGACAGGGGGAGACCCAGTACTTC. This gives the protein CASSMGQGETQYF.

The chain's CDR3 is CASSPDRLLPEAFF. The CDR3 DNA follows: TGTGCCAGCAGTCCGGACAGGTTACTACCTGAAGCTTTCTTT. The chain couples TRBV27 to TRBJ1-1; 7 nucleotides align to TRBD1. The CDR3 sequence is 14 residues long. The germline CDR1 and CDR2 sequences are MNHEY and SMNVEV (reference sequence). J lost 6 bases, V lost 5 bases, and 9 bases had no gene match.

The chain couples TRBV18 to TRBJ1-5, with unresolved D. Trimming took off 4 bases at V and 6 bases at J, with 10 bases between the two ends. The germline V gene has CDR1 KGHSH and CDR2 LQKENI. This CDR3 region has 13 residues. CDR3 DNA: TGTGCCAGCTCACTACGGGAGGGTCAGCCCCAGCATTTT. Translation: CASSLREGQPQHF. The complete variable domain, with remaining parts taken from reference TRBV18 and TRBJ1-5, reads NAGVMQNPRHLVRRRGQEARLRCSPMKGHSHVYWYRQLPEEGLKFMVYLQKENIIDESGMPKERFSAEFPKEGPSILRIQQVVRGDSAAYFCASSLREGQPQHFGDGTRLSIL.

The V and J genes are TRBV29-1 and TRBJ1-1, with TRBD1 matching 9 bases. J gave up 9 bases and V 7 bases, and 9 bases lay outside the gene matches. The CDR3 sequence is 12 residues long. Germline CDR1 is SQVTM and CDR2 is ANQGSEA. The CDR3, as DNA: TGCAGCGCCTGGGACAGGGTCGACCAAGCTTTCTTT. It translates to CSAWDRVDQAFF.

This rearrangement joins TRBV2 to TRBJ1-1; TRBD1 is a possible D gene (6 bases). Germline V gene data show CDR1 as SNHLY and CDR2 as FYNNEI. Deletions cut 8 bases from V and 0 bases from J, with 10 bases between. The CDR3 extends over 13 amino acids. CDR3 nucleotides: TGTGCCAGCGAACAGGGAGTGAACACTGAAGCTTTCTTT. Residues: CASEQGVNTEAFF.

The V call is TRBV7-9, the J call TRBJ1-2; the match to TRBD1 covers 7 bases. Germline CDR1 is SEHNR and CDR2 is FQNEAQ (reference sequence). CDR3 length: 15 amino acids. Losses at the gene ends were 5 bases for V and 2 bases for J; bases not matched to a gene: 8. Written as DNA, the CDR3 is TGTGCCAGCAGCCCTGCCGGGGACAGCAACTATGGCTACACCTTC. Protein: CASSPAGDSNYGYTF.

The rearrangement joins TRBV5-1 to TRBJ2-2; D is uncertain. Trimming stripped 0 bases from V and 4 bases from J, with 4 bases between. The CDR3 is 13 residues long. CDR1 SGHRS and CDR2 YFSETQ come from the germline V gene. CDR3 nucleotides: TGCGCCAGCAGCTTGGCTATCACCGGGGAGCTGTTTTTT. Translating gives CASSLAITGELFF.

This clone showed up just once. This chain uses TRBV6-2 or TRBV6-3 with TRBJ2-7; 7 bases are shared with TRBD1. The germline CDR1 and CDR2 sequences are MNHEY and SVGEGT. Unmatched junction bases numbered 2, after V lost 1 base and J lost 5 bases. This CDR3 region has 13 residues. CDR3 amino acids: CASSYYRGHEQYV. As DNA, the CDR3 is TGTGCCAGCAGTTACTACAGGGGACACGAGCAGTACGTC.

This clone was detected only a few times. The rearrangement uses TRBV6-5 and TRBJ1-6; TRBD1 matches at 9 bases. Germline-derived CDR1 and CDR2 are MNHEY and SVGAGI. The junction had 5 bases not matched to a gene; V was cut back by 4 bases and J by 7 bases. The length of the CDR3 is 15 residues. The DNA for the CDR3 is TGTGCCAGCAGTTCCTTGGACAGGGGAAATTCACCCCTCCACTTT. Its translation is CASSSLDRGNSPLHF.

DNA for the CDR3: TGTGCCACCAGCAGAGAAAAGGCAGGGGTTAGCAATCAGCCCCAGCATTTT. It codes for CATSREKAGVSNQPQHF. The V gene is TRBV15, the J gene TRBJ1-5, with a weak D call TRBD1 (6 bases). Germline CDR1 and CDR2: LNHNV and YYDKDF (reference sequence). The CDR3 spans 17 residues. V was trimmed by 0 bases and J by 0 bases, leaving 12 bases between them.

The CDR3 DNA reads TGTGCCAGCAGCCTACGGGACAGGGGGCCCTATGGCTACACCTTC. As protein: CASSLRDRGPYGYTF. The chain employs TRBV9 and TRBJ1-2; TRBD1 agrees at 12 bases. Per germline, CDR1 SGDLS and CDR2 YYNGEE. The trim removed 4 bases at V and 4 bases at J, leaving 5 bases unmatched. This CDR3 region has 15 residues. The full variable domain, completed using reference TRBV9 and TRBJ1-2, is DSGVTQTPKHLITATGQRVTLRCSPRSGDLSVYWYQQSLDQGLQFLIQYYNGEERAKGNILERFSAQQFPDLHSELNLSSLELGDSALYFCASSLRDRGPYGYTFGSGTRLTVV.

The chain joins TRBV5-1 to TRBJ1-2; 9 bases fit TRBD1. This CDR3 has 15 amino acids. Germline assignment: CDR1 SGHRS and CDR2 YFSETQ. V lost 4 bases to trimming and J lost 4 bases; unmatched junction nucleotides: 8. DNA for the CDR3: TGCGCCAGCAGCGGGACAGGGTTTACGAGCTATGGCTACACCTTC. Translation: CASSGTGFTSYGYTF.

This chain joins TRBV3-1 (or the pseudogene TRBV3-2) and TRBJ1-5; D gene unclear. The germline V gene has CDR1 LGHDT and CDR2 YNNKEL (reference sequence). The CDR3 spans 15 residues. V was cut by 0 bases and J by 9 bases, with 15 bases left in between. The CDR3 DNA is TGTGCCAGCAGCCAAGATGGAGGACCCAGCCGGCCCCAGCATTTT. Translated, it gives CASSQDGGPSRPQHF.

The chain is built from TRBV5-4 and TRBJ1-5, with a tentative D call TRBD1 (5 bases). CDR1 is SGHNT, CDR2 YYREEE, per germline (reference sequence). Trimming took 4 bases from V and 5 from J, leaving 16 bases between them. This CDR3 is 15 amino acids long. The CDR3 bases are TGTGCCAGCAGCAAGGGGTCGGGAGGGGATCAGCCCCAGCATTTT. It yields the protein CASSKGSGGDQPQHF. The full variable domain, rest sourced from reference TRBV5-4 and TRBJ1-5, is ETGVTQSPTHLIKTRGQQVTLRCSSQSGHNTVSWYQQALGQGPQFIFQYYREEENGRGNFPPRFSGLQFPNYSSELNVNALELDDSALYLCASSKGSGGDQPQHFGDGTRLSIL.

The gene calls are TRBV6-5 and TRBJ2-5; D gene unclear. The CDR3 extends over 14 amino acids. V was trimmed by 0 bases and J by 4 bases, leaving 9 bases between them. Germline V gene sequence: CDR1 MNHEY, CDR2 SVGAGI. CDR3 nucleotide sequence: TGTGCCAGCAGTTACTCGGGCCTAAGAGAGACCCAGTACTTC. It encodes CASSYSGLRETQYF.

The CDR3 loop is CASSQGAGEAFF. CDR3 in DNA: TGTGCCAGCAGCCAAGGGGCAGGTGAAGCTTTCTTT. The chain links TRBV7-9 to TRBJ1-1; the D gene is possibly TRBD1 (5 bases). The V end lost 5 bases, the J end lost 7 bases, and 11 bases lay between the germline ends. CDR3 length equals 12 residues. Per the germline V gene, CDR1 is SEHNR and CDR2 is FQNEAQ (reference sequence).

The chain recombines TRBV24-1 with TRBJ2-1; TRBD1 aligns across 7 bases. This CDR3 comprises 16 residues. V was clipped by 4 bases and J by 1 base; unmatched bases: 6. The germline V gene encodes CDR1 KGHDR and CDR2 SFDVKD. The CDR3, as DNA: TGTGCCACCAGTGACACAGGGGTACGGTCCTACAATGAGCAGTTCTTC. It yields the protein CATSDTGVRSYNEQFF.

The gene calls are TRBV19 and TRBJ2-3; TRBD1 matches at 11 bases. The V gene end was trimmed by 0 bases and the J gene end by 4 bases; junction bases not matched to a gene: 3. Looked up from germline, CDR1 is LNHDA and CDR2 is SQIVND (reference sequence). The CDR3 is made up of 16 amino acids. The CDR3 region has the DNA TGTGCCAGTAGTATAGATGGGACAGGGGGGGCAGATACGCAGTATTTT. Protein sequence: CASSIDGTGGADTQYF.

The chain has TRBV24-1 and TRBJ1-1; D unclear. Germline-derived CDR1 and CDR2 are KGHDR and SFDVKD. CDR3 length: 15 residues. V was shortened by 3 bases and J by 9 bases, with 19 bases between the two germline ends. This CDR3 reads CATSDAQAAAGKAFF. CDR3 DNA: TGTGCCACCAGTGATGCTCAAGCCGCAGCAGGTAAAGCTTTCTTT.

This clone occurred once. The J gene is TRBJ2-7, the V gene TRBV14; D is ambiguous. Per germline, CDR1 SGHDN and CDR2 FVKESK. Trimming left V 5 bases short and J 4 bases short, with 9 bases between. CDR3 size: 12 residues. CDR3 nucleotide sequence: TGTGCCAGCAGCTCGGCCGGGTACGAGCAGTACTTC. Its protein is CASSSAGYEQYF. The full variable domain, with the rest looked up from reference TRBV14 and TRBJ2-7, is EAGVTQFPSHSVIEKGQTVTLRCDPISGHDNLYWYRRVMGKEIKFLLHFVKESKQDESGMPNNRFLAERTGGTYSTLKVQPAELEDSGVYFCASSSAGYEQYFGPGTRLTVT.